This T cell receptor beta chain was identified in a study of CD8 T cells in ankylosing spondylitis. As the method for making TCR beta libraries, quantitative 5'-RACE with molecular barcodes was used. TCRdb used MiXCR to reprocess the 5' RACE reads, holding one entry per CDR3 protein. The data hold 350,000 to 450,000 distinct CDR3 sequences, with roughly a quarter observed a single time. As regards this clonotype: The antigen remains undetermined.

Germline V gene data show CDR1 as SGHAT and CDR2 as FQNNGV. V was pared by 5 bases and J by 6 bases, with 12 bases of the junction left unmatched. The CDR3 is made up of 15 amino acids. Study-level results: Made up of several highly homologous variants, a TCR beta motif appeared characteristic of ankylosing spondylitis blood. Certain motif variants had earlier appeared in reactive arthritis synovial fluid and blood.

The TCR originated in a male donor with ankylosing spondylitis. Specimen: blood, either unsorted or a sorted T cell fraction (not recorded which). This chain links TRBV11-2 with TRBJ2-7, with 8 bases identical to TRBD1. The CDR3 nucleotides read TGTGCCAGCAGCCTTCGGACAGGGTCAGGGACCGAGCAGTACTTC. It is translated as CASSLRTGSGTEQYF.